The 32 T cell receptor beta chains reported below all come from one sample, sequenced in a study of breast tumors, draining lymph nodes, adjacent tissues. TCRdb analysed the multiplex PCR reads with MiXCR anew, one entry per CDR3 protein. The sample yields over 12,000 distinct CDR3 sequences, around 47% seen once. The specimen sequenced was tumor-adjacent breast tissue. Source of these receptors: a female donor with breast cancer. Some clones in this sample may be carry-over from other donors' samples.

Only one count was recorded for this clonotype. CDR3 sequence: CASSFPGTSGGPQDTQYF. CDR3 bases: TGTGCCAGCAGTTTTCCCGGGACTAGCGGGGGGCCTCAAGATACGCAGTATTTT. This chain links TRBV12-3 or TRBV12-4 with TRBJ2-3, with 15 bases matching TRBD2. V dropped 3 bases and J dropped 5; count of bases not matched to a gene: 9. CDR3 length equals 18 residues.

The chain is built from TRBV20-1 and TRBJ2-1; TRBD1 matches 7 bases. The germline gives CDR1 DFQATT, CDR2 SNEGSKA (reference sequence). V lost 0 bases to trimming and J lost 9 bases; unmatched junction nucleotides: 2. The CDR3 consists of 12 residues. The CDR3 region has the DNA TGCAGTGCTAGAGAAGACAGGGCTGAGCAGTTCTTC. Protein: CSAREDRAEQFF.

This clonotype was counted a single time. The chain joins TRBV2 to TRBJ2-7; D is ambiguous. The J call is doubtful: the DNA matches TRBJ2-1 better. Per germline, CDR1 SNHLY and CDR2 FYNNEI. The CDR3 is 12 residues long. The CDR3 region has the DNA TGTGCCAGCAGTCGGTACCCCTTCGAGCAGTTCTTC. Amino acid sequence: CASSRYPFEQFF.

The table lists this clonotype with a count of one. The rearrangement links TRBV5-5 to TRBJ2-2; 7 nucleotides align to TRBD1. The CDR3 contains 12 residues. Trimming removed 4 bases from V and 8 bases from J; junction bases left unmatched: 2. The germline V gene encodes CDR1 SGHKS and CDR2 YYEKEE (reference sequence). Written as DNA, the CDR3 is TGTGCCAGCAGCGGGGGACAGGGGGAGCTGTTTTTT. Translated: CASSGGQGELFF.

The chain joins TRBV7-2 to TRBJ1-5; D is undetermined. There are 11 residues in the CDR3. CDR1 and CDR2 (germline): SGHTA, FQGNSA. Trimming shortened V by 4 bases and J by 7 bases, and 5 bases separated the two germline ends. Here the CDR3 DNA reads TGTGCCAGCAGCTCCGGACAGCCCCAGCATTTT. This encodes CASSSGQPQHF. The entire variable domain, with the rest obtained from reference TRBV7-2 and TRBJ1-5, is as follows: GAGVSQSPSNKVTEKGKDVELRCDPISGHTALYWYRQSLGQGLEFLIYFQGNSAPDKSGLPSDRFSAERTGGSVSTLTIQRTQQEDSAVYLCASSSGQPQHFGDGTRLSIL.

The chain has TRBV5-5 and TRBJ1-1; 9 bases align to TRBD1. This CDR3 has 15 amino acids. J gave up 1 base and V 4 bases, and 5 bases lay outside the gene matches. The germline CDR1 and CDR2 sequences are SGHKS and YYEKEE (reference sequence). The CDR3 loop is CASSIWTGENTEAFF. For the CDR3, the DNA is TGTGCCAGCAGCATTTGGACAGGGGAGAACACTGAAGCTTTCTTT.

This clonotype was seen ten or more times. V is TRBV20-1 and J is TRBJ2-1; 9 bases match TRBD2. The CDR3 contains 15 residues. CDR1 DFQATT and CDR2 SNEGSKA come from the germline V gene (reference sequence). V lost 0 bases, J lost 7 bases, and 7 bases stayed unmatched. CDR3 in amino acids: CSARDFSGSLNEQFF. The CDR3 bases are TGCAGTGCTAGAGATTTTAGCGGGAGCTTAAATGAGCAGTTCTTC.

A word on this clonotype: Since the CDR3 does not end with the conserved phenylalanine or tryptophan, this likely comes from a read error. Because the CDR3's place on the DNA is in doubt, the DNA is left out and the CDR3 is given as listed by TCRdb. This sequence joins TRBV6-5 and TRBJ2-1; the table names TRBD1, a call not compared with the DNA. The CDR3 spans 16 amino acids, including both terminal residues. Germline CDR1 and CDR2: MNHEY and SVGAGI. The CDR3 spells CASSYSSGGAYNERFY.

In its sample, this clonotype was seen a few times. The V and J genes are TRBV29-1 and TRBJ2-2, with D perhaps matching TRBD1 (5 bases). The CDR3 extends over 12 amino acids. Deletions cut 6 bases from V and 6 bases from J, with 11 bases between. The germline V gene encodes CDR1 SQVTM and CDR2 ANQGSEA. For the CDR3, the DNA is TGCAGCGTCCTAGGGGTTTCCGGGGAGCTGTTTTTT. Its protein product is CSVLGVSGELFF.

In its sample, this clonotype was seen many times. V usage is TRBV11-2 and J usage is TRBJ1-2; the D gene is possibly TRBD1 (5 bases). Trimming took 0 bases from V and 3 from J, leaving 8 bases between them. Germline V gene sequence: CDR1 SGHAT, CDR2 FQNNGV. This CDR3 region has 14 residues. Written as DNA, the CDR3 is TGTGCCAGCAGCTTAGAACCGGGACACTATGGCTACACCTTC. Translation: CASSLEPGHYGYTF.

This clonotype has at least ten counts. The chain couples TRBV6-1 to TRBJ1-3, with a tentative D call TRBD1 (5 bases). V was clipped by 2 bases and J by 3 bases, with 11 bases between them. The CDR3 consists of 15 residues. CDR1 MNHNS and CDR2 SASEGT come from the germline V gene. The DNA for the CDR3 is TGTGCCAGCAGTGAAAAGGGGAATCATGGAAACACCATATATTTT. Translated, it gives CASSEKGNHGNTIYF.

Many counts were recorded for this clonotype. The J gene is TRBJ2-3, the V gene TRBV14; no reliable D call. The CDR3 consists of 14 residues. Trimming shortened V by 5 bases and J by 0 bases, and 9 bases separated the two germline ends. Germline V gives CDR1 SGHDN, CDR2 FVKESK. The CDR3 loop reads CASSGVYSTDTQYF. CDR3 sequence (DNA): TGTGCCAGCAGCGGTGTTTACAGCACAGATACGCAGTATTTT.

At least ten counts were recorded for this clonotype. The chain employs TRBV20-1 and TRBJ1-1; tentative D call: TRBD1 (5 bases). Trimming pared 3 bases from V and 0 bases from J, leaving 11 bases between. Per the germline V gene, CDR1 is DFQATT and CDR2 is SNEGSKA (reference sequence). CDR3 length: 14 amino acids. The CDR3 is CSASPGDMNTEAFF. The DNA of the CDR3 is TGCAGTGCTAGTCCGGGGGATATGAACACTGAAGCTTTCTTT.

This clonotype was seen many times. Given a much more abundant clone one base away, this may be a read error. The CDR3, as DNA: TGCAGTGCTAGAGTGCAATCCGGGGGCGCTTACAATGAGCAGTTCTTC. This sequence encodes CSARVQSGGAYNEQFF. The chain uses TRBV20-1 and TRBJ2-1; either TRBD1 or TRBD2 may supply D (6 bases each). V was shortened by 1 base and J by 4 bases, with 17 bases between the two germline ends. The CDR3 spans 16 residues. From germline, CDR1 is DFQATT and CDR2 SNEGSKA (reference sequence).

The chain is built from TRBV28 and TRBJ1-1; 7 bases align to TRBD1. The J segment lost 4 bases and the V segment lost 5 bases, leaving 7 bases of the junction unmatched. The V gene's germline CDR1 is MDHEN and CDR2 SYDVKM. This CDR3 has 14 amino acids. This CDR3 reads CASSLGAGGTEAFF. For the CDR3, the DNA is TGTGCCAGCAGTCTCGGGGCAGGGGGCACTGAAGCTTTCTTT.

The V gene is TRBV7-9, the J gene TRBJ2-5, with TRBD2 matching 10 bases. The length of the CDR3 is 12 residues. CDR1 is SEHNR and CDR2 is FQNEAQ in the germline V gene (reference sequence). The V and J ends lost 6 bases and 7 bases, in that order; junction bases with no gene match: 2. CDR3 coding DNA: TGTGCCAGCAGAAGGACTAGCGGGACCCAGTACTTC. Translation gives CASRRTSGTQYF. The whole variable domain, remainder taken from reference TRBV7-9 and TRBJ2-5, is DTGVSQNPRHKITKRGQNVTFRCDPISEHNRLYWYRQTLGQGPEFLTYFQNEAQLEKSRLLSDRFSAERPKGSFSTLEIQRTEQGDSAMYLCASRRTSGTQYFGPGTRLLVL.

This clonotype was observed many times. J is TRBJ2-7 and V is TRBV6-2 or TRBV6-3; D gene uncertain. Trimming removed 2 bases from V and 4 bases from J, with 6 bases in between. Per germline, CDR1 MNHEY and CDR2 SVGEGT. This CDR3 has 12 residues. In DNA, the CDR3 is TGTGCCAGCAGTTACCTTAATTACGAGCAGTACTTC. It is translated as CASSYLNYEQYF.

By share of the sample, this clonotype is medium-sized. The V and J genes are TRBV9 and TRBJ2-7; weak D call: TRBD1 (6 bases). CDR1 SGDLS and CDR2 YYNGEE come from the germline V gene. CDR3 length equals 13 residues. V gave up 3 bases and J gave up 5 bases, with 12 bases separating them. CDR3 in DNA: TGTGCCAGCAGCGGCCACACAGGGAACGAGCAGTACTTC. Protein: CASSGHTGNEQYF.

Many counts were recorded for this clonotype. The genes are TRBV20-1 and TRBJ2-3; 12 bases fit TRBD2. Germline loops: CDR1 DFQATT, CDR2 SNEGSKA (reference sequence). The CDR3 consists of 16 residues. The V and J ends lost 1 base and 8 bases, in that order; junction bases with no gene match: 10. The CDR3 loop is CSARAGLAGSSATQYF. Here the CDR3 DNA reads TGCAGTGCTAGAGCTGGACTAGCGGGAAGTTCCGCTACGCAGTATTTT.

In its sample, this clonotype is medium-sized. The CDR3 here is CSARDQARGISYEQYF. The CDR3 DNA reads as TGCAGTGCTAGAGATCAAGCCAGGGGGATTTCCTACGAGCAGTACTTC. This sequence joins TRBV20-1 and TRBJ2-7; 7 nucleotides line up with TRBD1. CDR1 DFQATT and CDR2 SNEGSKA come from the germline V gene (reference sequence). Germline trimming cut 0 bases from V and 1 base from J; bases unmatched to any gene: 9. The CDR3 consists of 16 residues.

Within the sample, this clonotype is medium-sized (0.01 to 0.1%). The chain carries TRBV20-1 and TRBJ2-7, with a tentative D call TRBD2 (6 bases). Trimming cost V 0 bases and J 4 bases, with 13 bases left between them. CDR1 DFQATT and CDR2 SNEGSKA come from the germline V gene (reference sequence). The CDR3 totals 14 residues. The CDR3 sequence: CSARDQEGRYEQYF. In DNA form, the CDR3 reads TGCAGTGCTAGAGACCAGGAGGGGAGGTACGAGCAGTACTTC.

The V and J genes are TRBV12-5 and TRBJ1-6, with D perhaps TRBD1 (6 bases). Looked up from germline, CDR1 is LGHNT and CDR2 is FRNRAP. Trimming left V 8 bases short and J 7 bases short, with 15 bases between. The CDR3 loop spans 14 amino acids. The CDR3 here is CASQGGGRNSPLHF. The CDR3 coding sequence is TGTGCTAGTCAAGGGGGGGGGAGGAATTCACCCCTCCACTTT.

This clonotype was counted a few times. The rearrangement joins TRBV9 to TRBJ2-1; D is undetermined. The V end lost 3 bases, the J end lost 2 bases, and 12 bases lay between the germline ends. The CDR3 runs to 15 residues. CDR1 and CDR2 from the germline V gene are SGDLS and YYNGEE. The CDR3 sequence: CASSADNRAYNEQFF. The CDR3 DNA follows: TGTGCCAGCAGCGCAGACAATCGGGCCTACAATGAGCAGTTCTTC. The full variable domain, with the rest looked up from reference TRBV9 and TRBJ2-1, is DSGVTQTPKHLITATGQRVTLRCSPRSGDLSVYWYQQSLDQGLQFLIQYYNGEERAKGNILERFSAQQFPDLHSELNLSSLELGDSALYFCASSADNRAYNEQFFGPGTRLTVL.

This clonotype was recorded at least ten times. The chain employs TRBV20-1 and TRBJ2-2; D possibly corresponds to TRBD2 (6 bases). Germline values: CDR1 DFQATT, CDR2 SNEGSKA (reference sequence). Trimming cost V 0 bases and J 0 bases, with 11 bases left between them. The CDR3 contains 16 residues. CDR3 sequence reads: CSARDRAGSNTGELFF. Here the CDR3 DNA reads TGCAGTGCTAGAGATAGAGCGGGCTCGAACACCGGGGAGCTGTTTTTT.

This clonotype was detected ten times or more. CDR3 coding DNA: TGTGCCACCAGTGACCGTGGGACAGGGAGCACAGATACGCAGTATTTT. Protein: CATSDRGTGSTDTQYF. The chain couples TRBV24-1 to TRBJ2-3, with 9 bases matching TRBD1. With V trimmed by 4 bases and J by 0 bases, 4 bases remained unmatched. The CDR3 consists of 16 residues. The germline V gene encodes CDR1 KGHDR and CDR2 SFDVKD.

The chain employs TRBV12-5 and TRBJ2-1; TRBD2 might be the D (5 bases). Germline V gene sequence: CDR1 LGHNT, CDR2 FRNRAP. The CDR3 contains 15 residues. V dropped 3 bases and J dropped 0 bases, with 9 bases sitting between them. The CDR3 protein is CASGFMGSSYNEQFF. The CDR3 DNA reads TGTGCTAGTGGTTTCATGGGGAGCTCCTACAATGAGCAGTTCTTC.

The V gene is TRBV6-5, the J gene TRBJ1-5, with a weak D call TRBD1 (5 bases). The ends were cut back, 11 bases at V and 9 bases at J, with 20 bases in the middle. Germline CDR1 and CDR2: MNHEY and SVGAGI. CDR3 length equals 13 residues. CDR3 DNA: TGTGCCGGCCGGGGACGAGTGGATGGGCCCCAGCATTTT. It is translated as CAGRGRVDGPQHF.

The rearrangement links TRBV7-9 to TRBJ2-3; maybe TRBD2 (5 bases). Looked up from germline, CDR1 is SEHNR and CDR2 is FQNEAQ (reference sequence). The V gene lost 4 bases and the J gene lost 2 bases, with 13 bases spanning the gap. There are 15 residues in the CDR3. The CDR3 is CASSSREANTDTQYF. The CDR3 DNA is TGTGCCAGCAGCTCCCGGGAAGCTAACACAGATACGCAGTATTTT.

This sequence joins TRBV2 and TRBJ2-3; D could derive from TRBD1 or TRBD2 (5 bases each). V was shortened by 2 bases and J by 0 bases, with 9 bases between the two germline ends. The length of the CDR3 is 15 residues. Germline-derived CDR1 and CDR2 are SNHLY and FYNNEI. The CDR3 is CASSERGGSTDTQYF. The CDR3 region has the DNA TGTGCCAGCAGTGAACGGGGCGGGAGCACAGATACGCAGTATTTT.

The CDR3: CASSMREDGELFF. The CDR3 DNA is TGCGCCAGCAGCATGCGGGAGGACGGGGAGCTGTTTTTT. The V and J genes are TRBV5-1 and TRBJ2-2; 8 bases align to TRBD2. Germline V gives CDR1 SGHRS, CDR2 YFSETQ. The CDR3 is 13 residues long. V lost 4 bases to trimming and J lost 7 bases; unmatched junction nucleotides: 3. The full variable domain, rest sourced from reference TRBV5-1 and TRBJ2-2, is KAGVTQTPRYLIKTRGQQVTLSCSPISGHRSVSWYQQTPGQGLQFLFEYFSETQRNKGNFPGRFSGRQFSNSRSEMNVSTLELGDSALYLCASSMREDGELFFGEGSRLTVL.

The V call is TRBV2, the J call TRBJ2-7, with TRBD1 identical over 8 bases. Germline V gene sequence: CDR1 SNHLY, CDR2 FYNNEI. This CDR3 is 13 amino acids long. Trimming took 7 bases from V and 2 from J; bases not matched to a gene: 4. This CDR3 reads CASTGGQTYEQYF. In DNA form, the CDR3 reads TGTGCCAGCACAGGGGGCCAGACCTACGAGCAGTACTTC.

This clonotype was counted between two and nine times. The V call is TRBV6-5, the J call TRBJ2-7; 12 bases are shared with TRBD1. Germline CDR1 and CDR2: MNHEY and SVGAGI. The CDR3 totals 15 residues. The J segment lost 7 bases and the V segment lost 2 bases, leaving 6 bases of the junction unmatched. Written as DNA, the CDR3 is TGTGCCAGCAGTTACCCGGGACAGGGGGCGCGGGAGCAGTACTTC. Protein: CASSYPGQGAREQYF.